Each of the 16 T cell receptor beta chains below was sequenced from the same sample in a study of post-analysis software for immune sequencing data. Included in the TCR beta cDNA libraries were unique molecular identifiers. TCRdb used MiXCR to reprocess the PCR reads, holding one entry per CDR3 protein. The repertoire holds a few hundred thousand distinct CDR3 sequences, with approximately 34% as singletons. What these receptors recognize is not known. General study points: Patients had higher frequencies than controls of four to six TRBV segments, including TRBV5-6, TRBV5-1 and TRBV20-1.

Sequenced input: blood. The receptors shown here come from a girl aged 10-17 years with multiple sclerosis.

This clonotype turned up a few times. It may be a read error: a sequence one base away is much more abundant. This chain uses TRBV20-1 with TRBJ2-6; no clear D gene. The CDR3 totals 16 residues. The germline V gene has CDR1 DFQATT and CDR2 SNEGSKA (reference sequence). V was shortened by 0 bases and J by 2 bases, with 11 bases between the two germline ends. The CDR3 DNA is TGCAGTGCTAGAGATGGCGGTGGAACTGGGGCCAACGTCCTGACTTTC. It yields the protein CSARDGGGTGANVLTF.

The chain has TRBV4-1 and TRBJ2-1, with TRBD2 identical over 7 bases. This CDR3 spans 15 amino acids. J lost 1 base, V lost 4 bases, and 4 bases had no gene match. Germline V gene lookup returns CDR1 MGHRA and CDR2 YSYEKL. The CDR3 spells CASSPERGSYNEQFF. The CDR3 nucleotides are TGCGCCAGCAGCCCAGAGCGGGGATCCTACAATGAGCAGTTCTTC.

A remark on this clonotype: This sequence may be a read error, since a much larger clone differs from it by one base. In DNA, the CDR3 is TGTGCCGGCAGCGCGAATCAGGGGGGGACTAATTCACCCCTCCACTTT. It yields the protein CAGSANQGGTNSPLHF. The J gene is TRBJ1-6, the V gene TRBV9; 7 bases match TRBD1. The CDR3 length is 16 residues. Germline assignment: CDR1 SGDLS and CDR2 YYNGEE.

The rearrangement uses TRBV4-1 and TRBJ2-4; a possible D gene is TRBD2 (5 bases). The J call is uncertain, as TRBJ2-7 better fits the DNA end. CDR1 MGHRA and CDR2 YSYEKL come from the germline V gene. The CDR3 is 16 amino acids. The CDR3 loop is CASSQEWQDGIYEQYF. The CDR3 nucleotides read TGCGCCAGCAGCCAAGAATGGCAGGACGGGATCTACGAGCAGTACTTC.

The rearrangement uses TRBV6-1 and TRBJ2-1; a weak D match, TRBD1 (5 bases). The CDR3 totals 12 residues. The V and J ends lost 1 base and 12 bases respectively, with 10 bases between them. Germline assignment: CDR1 MNHNS and CDR2 SASEGT. The CDR3 DNA follows: TGTGCCAGCAGTGAAGTAGGTAGGGGGCAGTTCTTC. Its translation: CASSEVGRGQFF.

This clonotype showed up many times. The V call is TRBV12-3 or TRBV12-4, the J call TRBJ1-4; a possible D gene is TRBD1 (5 bases). Trimming pared 8 bases from V and 8 bases from J, leaving 12 bases between. This CDR3 is built from 12 residues. CDR3 protein: CASGTAIEKLFF. The CDR3 DNA sequence: TGTGCCAGCGGGACGGCTATCGAAAAACTGTTTTTT.

This clonotype has more than one count but fewer than ten. The genes are TRBV10-3 and TRBJ2-5; D is undetermined. The better agreement between TRBJ2-7 and the DNA end casts doubt on the J call. The CDR3 is made up of 14 amino acids. Germline V gives CDR1 ENHRY, CDR2 SYGVKD. CDR3 bases: TGTGCCATCAGTCCGACTGGGCTAATCTACGAGCAGTACTTC. Protein product: CAISPTGLIYEQYF.

The rearrangement links TRBV5-1 to TRBJ2-3; 7 positions agree with TRBD2. V shed 2 bases and J 11 bases; nucleotides not matched to a gene: 8. CDR1 SGHRS and CDR2 YFSETQ come from the germline V gene. The CDR3 spans 13 residues. The CDR3 here is CASSLAGTIVQYF. CDR3 DNA sequence: TGCGCCAGCAGCTTAGCGGGAACAATAGTGCAGTATTTT.

This clonotype showed up many times. The rearrangement links TRBV9 to TRBJ2-5; 7 nucleotides align to TRBD2. CDR3 size: 15 residues. Germline CDR1 SGDLS, CDR2 YYNGEE. The junction had 7 bases not matched to a gene; V was cut back by 4 bases and J by 1 base. CDR3 nucleotide sequence: TGTGCCAGCAGCTCCTGGGGAGGGCTCCAAGAGACCCAGTACTTC. This gives the protein CASSSWGGLQETQYF.

This clonotype was counted ten times or more. The CDR3 sequence is CSARLDRANEQFF. CDR3 bases: TGCAGTGCTAGACTCGACAGGGCCAATGAGCAGTTCTTC. The J gene is TRBJ2-1, the V gene TRBV20-1, with 7 nucleotides matching TRBD1. Per germline, CDR1 DFQATT and CDR2 SNEGSKA (reference sequence). Unmatched junction bases numbered 4, after V lost 2 bases and J lost 6 bases. The CDR3 is 13 amino acids.

This clonotype was found many times. The chain recombines TRBV12-3 or TRBV12-4 with TRBJ2-7; TRBD1 might be the D (5 bases). The germline V and J ends were trimmed by 2 bases and 7 bases, with 15 bases remaining between them. This CDR3 comprises 14 residues. In DNA form, the CDR3 reads TGTGCCAGCAGTTTAATGTCAGGGTCGCAAGAGCAGTACTTC. Its protein product is CASSLMSGSQEQYF.

Only a few counts were recorded for this clonotype. A much larger clonotype is one base distant, so this may be a read error. The V call is TRBV20-1, the J call TRBJ2-1; 10 bases are a match to TRBD2. The CDR3 is made up of 16 amino acids. Germline lookup yields CDR1 DFQATT and CDR2 SNEGSKA (reference sequence). In DNA form, the CDR3 reads TGCAGTGCTAGAGTGGCTAGCGGGAGCTCCTACGATGAGCAGTTCTTC. Translated: CSARVASGSSYDEQFF.

This clonotype has ten or more counts. The chain has TRBV7-6 and TRBJ2-1; 13 nucleotides line up with TRBD2. V gave up 1 base and J gave up 8 bases; unmatched junction bases: 5. The CDR3 is 16 amino acids. Germline V CDR1 and CDR2: SGHVS, FNYEAQ. CDR3 sequence (DNA): TGTGCCAGCAGCTTAGAGCGACTAGCGGGAGGAGATGAGCAGTTCTTC. Its protein product is CASSLERLAGGDEQFF. Filled out from reference TRBV7-6 and TRBJ2-1, the complete variable domain reads GAGVSQSPRYKVTKRGQDVALRCDPISGHVSLYWYRQALGQGPEFLTYFNYEAQQDKSGLPNDRFSAERPEGSISTLTIQRTEQRDSAMYRCASSLERLAGGDEQFFGPGTRLTVL.

This clonotype was seen ten or more times. The chain is built from TRBV28 and TRBJ2-1, with TRBD2 matching over 9 bases. With 3 bases clipped from V and 5 bases from J, the junction kept 11 bases outside the gene matches. The CDR3 length is 17 residues. Germline assignment: CDR1 MDHEN and CDR2 SYDVKM. The CDR3: CASSFPASGDPNNEQFF. In nucleotides, the CDR3 is TGTGCCAGCAGTTTTCCGGCTAGCGGGGATCCCAACAATGAGCAGTTCTTC.

This clonotype has just a few counts. The chain carries TRBV10-1 and TRBJ2-7; 11 bases fit TRBD2. The CDR3 covers 15 residues. From germline, CDR1 is WNHNN and CDR2 SYGVQD (reference sequence). V lost 3 bases, J lost 5 bases, and 6 bases stayed unmatched. CDR3 sequence: CASSDPGTSGDEQYF. The CDR3 DNA follows: TGCGCCAGCAGTGACCCCGGGACTAGCGGCGACGAGCAGTACTTC.

A word on this clonotype: This may arise from a read error, as a much more abundant clone is one base away. J is TRBJ1-5 and V is TRBV12-3 or TRBV12-4; TRBD1 might be the D (5 bases). The CDR3 is 16 residues long. Trimming removed 5 bases at V and 2 bases at J, with 16 bases between. CDR3 sequence: CASSQGAGLGNQPQHF. In nucleotides, the CDR3 is TGTGCCAGCAGTCAAGGGGCAGGGCTGGGCAATCAGCCCCAGCATTTT.